These 12 T cell receptor beta chains originate from one sample sequenced in a study of blood T cell repertoires in COVID-19. Using immunoSEQ multiplex PCR, the repertoire was profiled, and TCRdb retains in-frame clones only, with some absent. The sample has 320,000 or so clones; roughly 85% are singletons. Sequenced sample: PBMCs or T cells enriched from blood (not recorded which). The receptors were sampled from a woman aged 30 to 39 who had been exposed to COVID-19.

This chain links TRBV6-5 with TRBJ2-5, with 11 nucleotides matching TRBD2. CDR3 length: 15 amino acids. The V gene's germline CDR1 is MNHEY and CDR2 SVGAGI. V lost 5 bases, J lost 5 bases, and 7 bases stayed unmatched. CDR3 bases: TGTGCCAGCAGTCTAGCGGGGGGCCCGGGGGAGACCCAGTACTTC. It specifies CASSLAGGPGETQYF.

The rearrangement links TRBV2 to TRBJ2-3; 8 bases are a match to TRBD2. The CDR3 covers 14 residues. Germline CDR1 is SNHLY and CDR2 is FYNNEI. V shed 8 bases and J 1 base; nucleotides not matched to a gene: 5. CDR3 residues: CASAGTRGTDTQYF. CDR3 coding DNA: TGTGCCAGCGCCGGGACTAGGGGCACAGATACGCAGTATTTT.

The V call is TRBV7-3, the J call TRBJ2-6; no clear D gene. The CDR3 length is 13 residues. Per germline, CDR1 SGHTA and CDR2 FQGTGA. Trimming stripped 5 bases from V and 2 bases from J, with 4 bases between. The CDR3 is CASSPAGANVLTF. The CDR3, as DNA: TGTGCCAGCAGCCCTGCTGGGGCCAACGTCCTGACTTTC.

This chain joins TRBV7-9 and TRBJ2-7; D possibly corresponds to TRBD2 (6 bases). This CDR3 contains 15 residues. Germline V gene sequence: CDR1 SEHNR, CDR2 FQNEAQ (reference sequence). Between the trimmed V and J ends, which lost 1 base and 4 bases, there was a span of 14 bases. The CDR3 reads CASSLEASVVYEQYF. The DNA for the CDR3 is TGTGCCAGCAGCTTAGAGGCTAGCGTGGTGTACGAGCAGTACTTC.

About this clone: At one of its ends the junction is not consistent with the germline gene, which may arise from a read error. Other DNA sequences in the same sample also yield this CDR3. The chain carries TRBV6-4 and TRBJ2-2; TRBD1 agrees at 7 bases. The CDR3 sequence is 15 residues long. Per the germline V gene, CDR1 is MRHNA and CDR2 is SNTAGT. Here the CDR3 DNA reads TGTGCCAGCAGCGACTCTGACAGGGACACCGGGGAGCTGTTTTTT. It encodes CASSDSDRDTGELFF.

CDR3: CASSSGLAGVPEQYF. The CDR3, as DNA: TGTGCCAGCAGCTCGGGACTAGCGGGAGTCCCCGAGCAGTACTTC. The chain employs TRBV13 and TRBJ2-7, with 14 bases lining up with TRBD2. Germline CDR1 PRHDT, CDR2 FYEKMQ (reference sequence). The CDR3 totals 15 residues. V was pared by 4 bases and J by 6 bases, with 5 bases of the junction left unmatched.

The J gene is TRBJ2-7, the V gene TRBV5-4, with 7 bases fitting TRBD1. Unmatched junction bases numbered 5, after V lost 0 bases and J lost 2 bases. The CDR3 runs to 15 residues. The germline CDR1 and CDR2 sequences are SGHNT and YYREEE (reference sequence). As DNA, the CDR3 is TGTGCCAGCAGCTTGGTAGGGGGCTCCCCCTACGAGCAGTACTTC. Protein: CASSLVGGSPYEQYF.

In nucleotides, the CDR3 is TGTGCCAGACCCCTGTCACTAGGGCGAAACAATGAGCAGTTCTTC. Translated: CARPLSLGRNNEQFF. The rearrangement uses TRBV5-3 and TRBJ2-1; D is possibly TRBD2 (5 bases). TRBV5-3 is classed as an ORF, of uncertain function. The CDR3 is 15 residues long. The germline V and J ends were trimmed by 7 bases and 5 bases, with 19 bases remaining between them.

The genes are TRBV28 and TRBJ2-2; tentative D call: TRBD2 (6 bases). Germline CDR1 reads MDHEN; CDR2 reads SYDVKM. Trimming pared 8 bases from V and 3 bases from J, leaving 10 bases between. The CDR3 length is 13 residues. CDR3 sequence: CASGRGDTGELFF. The CDR3 bases are TGTGCCAGCGGGCGGGGCGACACCGGGGAGCTGTTTTTT. Looking up the rest from reference TRBV28 and TRBJ2-2 gives the full variable domain: DVKVTQSSRYLVKRTGEKVFLECVQDMDHENMFWYRQDPGLGLRLIYFSYDVKMKEKGDIPEGYSVSREKKERFSLILESASTNQTSMYLCASGRGDTGELFFGEGSRLTVL.

The chain employs TRBV28 and TRBJ2-7, with 7 bases that match TRBD1. The CDR3 is 13 residues long. Germline V gene sequence: CDR1 MDHEN, CDR2 SYDVKM. V shed 6 bases and J 4 bases; nucleotides not matched to a gene: 6. The DNA for the CDR3 is TGTGCCAGCAGGGTTGACAGGGAGTACGAGCAGTACTTC. Protein: CASRVDREYEQYF.

The V gene is TRBV9, the J gene TRBJ1-1; 7 nucleotides line up with TRBD1. This CDR3 has 15 residues. CDR1 and CDR2 (germline): SGDLS, YYNGEE. J lost 5 bases, V lost 4 bases, and 11 bases had no gene match. CDR3 in DNA: TGTGCCAGCAGCTCAGGGGGTAAGGGTAGGACTGAAGCTTTCTTT. Protein: CASSSGGKGRTEAFF. Using reference TRBV9 and TRBJ1-1 for the parts outside the CDR3, the full variable domain is DSGVTQTPKHLITATGQRVTLRCSPRSGDLSVYWYQQSLDQGLQFLIQYYNGEERAKGNILERFSAQQFPDLHSELNLSSLELGDSALYFCASSSGGKGRTEAFFGQGTRLTVV.

The chain carries TRBV7-9 and TRBJ2-5; 8 bases align to TRBD1. Per germline, CDR1 SEHNR and CDR2 FQNEAQ (reference sequence). Trimming cost V 10 bases and J 4 bases; bases outside gene matches: 5. The CDR3 contains 12 residues. This CDR3 reads CAIGDRRETQYF. The CDR3, as DNA: TGTGCCATCGGGGACAGGAGAGAGACCCAGTACTTC.